A selection of T cell receptor beta chains follows, all from one sample in a study of blood T cells in healthy people across ages. TCRdb re-called the 5' RACE reads with MiXCR, one entry per CDR3 protein. The sample yields under 850,000 distinct CDR3 sequences, approximately 35% seen once. The sample consisted of blood. These receptors came from a man in his late teens or twenties in good health. Each CDR3 is given with its conserved first and last residue. Each record gives: J gene, V gene, D gene, clone size, CDR3 protein, CDR3 DNA. A D gene is named only where the DNA matches it firmly. Only part of the rows carry a size: once, few, many, or a class if the clone is expanded.

j_gene: TRBJ2-3
v_gene: TRBV15
d_gene: TRBD1
abundance: few
CDR3aa: CATSRDRAQDTQYF
CDR3nt: TGTGCCACCAGCAGGGACAGGGCACAGGATACGCAGTATTTT

j_gene: TRBJ1-2
v_gene: TRBV4-3
d_gene: .
abundance: many
CDR3aa: CASSQDSAGARGYTF
CDR3nt: TGCGCCAGCAGCCAAGATTCGGCAGGGGCTCGAGGCTACACCTTC

j_gene: TRBJ2-5
v_gene: TRBV11-2
d_gene: TRBD2
abundance: .
CDR3aa: CASSSSSGAKRNEQYF
CDR3nt: TGTGCCAGCAGCTCTTCAAGCGGGGCCAAGAGGAATGAGCAGTACTTC

j_gene: TRBJ2-7
v_gene: TRBV7-2
d_gene: TRBD1
abundance: few
CDR3aa: CASSRSGTDNYEQYF
CDR3nt: TGTGCCAGCAGCCGCTCAGGGACAGATAACTACGAGCAGTACTTC

j_gene: TRBJ1-3
v_gene: TRBV2
d_gene: .
abundance: .
CDR3aa: CASSEGGKSGNTIYF
CDR3nt: TGTGCCAGCAGTGAAGGGGGAAAGTCTGGAAACACCATATATTTT

j_gene: TRBJ2-3
v_gene: TRBV4-1
d_gene: .
abundance: many
CDR3aa: CASSQERFSDTQYF
CDR3nt: TGCGCCAGCAGCCAAGAACGGTTTAGTGATACGCAGTATTTT

j_gene: TRBJ1-4
v_gene: TRBV12-5
d_gene: .
abundance: .
CDR3aa: CASGIFTERNEKLFF
CDR3nt: TGTGCTAGTGGTATCTTCACGGAGAGGAATGAAAAACTGTTTTTT

j_gene: TRBJ2-7
v_gene: TRBV6-5
d_gene: .
abundance: .
CDR3aa: CASRPQGSPTYEQYF
CDR3nt: TGTGCCAGCAGACCTCAGGGGTCGCCCACCTACGAGCAGTACTTC

j_gene: TRBJ2-3
v_gene: TRBV11-1
d_gene: TRBD1
abundance: few
CDR3aa: CASSKGTGHTDTQYF
CDR3nt: TGTGCCAGCAGTAAAGGGACAGGACACACAGATACGCAGTATTTT

j_gene: TRBJ2-3
v_gene: TRBV7-3
d_gene: .
abundance: few
CDR3aa: CASSLTGIFTDTQYF
CDR3nt: TGTGCCAGCAGCTTAACGGGGATATTCACAGATACGCAGTATTTT

j_gene: TRBJ2-7
v_gene: TRBV20-1
d_gene: .
abundance: .
CDR3aa: CSARESRARLSEQYF
CDR3nt: TGCAGTGCTAGAGAGTCCCGGGCTCGCCTCAGCGAGCAGTACTTC

j_gene: TRBJ1-1
v_gene: TRBV2
d_gene: .
abundance: few
CDR3aa: CASSGGRGWTEAFF
CDR3nt: TGTGCCAGCAGTGGGGGTCGGGGATGGACTGAAGCTTTCTTT

j_gene: TRBJ2-1
v_gene: TRBV4-2
d_gene: .
abundance: .
CDR3aa: CGSSQDSPSYNEQFF
CDR3nt: TGTGGCAGCAGCCAAGACAGTCCCTCCTACAATGAGCAGTTCTTC

j_gene: TRBJ2-1
v_gene: TRBV27
d_gene: TRBD2
abundance: .
CDR3aa: CASSPRASGHNEQFF
CDR3nt: TGTGCCAGCAGTCCCCGGGCTAGCGGACACAATGAGCAGTTCTTC

j_gene: TRBJ2-1
v_gene: TRBV9
d_gene: TRBD1
abundance: .
CDR3aa: CASSVEGQGAYEQFF
CDR3nt: TGTGCCAGCAGCGTAGAGGGACAGGGGGCCTACGAGCAGTTCTTC

j_gene: TRBJ1-1
v_gene: TRBV7-9
d_gene: .
abundance: few
CDR3aa: CASSLRTADGSEAFF
CDR3nt: TGTGCCAGTAGCCTCAGGACAGCGGATGGGTCTGAAGCTTTCTTT

j_gene: TRBJ2-1
v_gene: TRBV5-1
d_gene: .
abundance: .
CDR3aa: CASSSGLPGETQFF
CDR3nt: TGCGCCAGCAGCTCCGGACTGCCCGGAGAGACCCAGTTCTTC

j_gene: TRBJ1-2
v_gene: TRBV18
d_gene: .
abundance: .
CDR3aa: CASSPPVSLNYGYTF
CDR3nt: TGTGCCAGCTCACCCCCCGTCAGCCTCAACTATGGCTACACCTTC

j_gene: TRBJ1-2
v_gene: TRBV15
d_gene: .
abundance: .
CDR3aa: CATNTHGGGYTF
CDR3nt: TGTGCCACCAACACCCACGGGGGTGGCTACACCTTC

j_gene: TRBJ2-1
v_gene: TRBV12-3/TRBV12-4
d_gene: .
abundance: few
CDR3aa: CASSPTFEQFF
CDR3nt: TGTGCCAGCAGCCCCACCTTTGAGCAGTTCTTC

j_gene: TRBJ1-1
v_gene: TRBV29-1
d_gene: .
abundance: .
CDR3aa: CSSTGTWDTEAFF
CDR3nt: TGCAGCTCAACGGGCACCTGGGACACTGAAGCTTTCTTT

j_gene: TRBJ1-2
v_gene: TRBV4-2
d_gene: .
abundance: few
CDR3aa: CASSRDRFNYGYTF
CDR3nt: TGTGCCAGCAGCCGAGACAGATTTAACTATGGCTACACCTTC

j_gene: TRBJ2-1
v_gene: TRBV19
d_gene: .
abundance: .
CDR3aa: CVTARGDSYNEQFF
CDR3nt: TGTGTCACCGCCAGGGGAGATTCCTACAATGAGCAGTTCTTC

j_gene: TRBJ2-7
v_gene: TRBV7-2
d_gene: .
abundance: .
CDR3aa: CASSKQVDNEQYF
CDR3nt: TGTGCCAGCAGCAAACAGGTTGACAATGAGCAGTACTTC

j_gene: TRBJ2-1
v_gene: TRBV12-3/TRBV12-4
d_gene: .
abundance: many
CDR3aa: CASSLERSYNEQFF
CDR3nt: TGTGCCAGCAGTTTGGAGCGCTCCTACAATGAGCAGTTCTTC

j_gene: TRBJ2-7
v_gene: TRBV5-1
d_gene: TRBD2
abundance: .
CDR3aa: CASSLARASGTIEQYF
CDR3nt: TGCGCCAGCAGCTTGGCCAGAGCTAGCGGGACAATCGAGCAGTACTTC

j_gene: TRBJ2-1
v_gene: TRBV6-5
d_gene: .
abundance: .
CDR3aa: CASSYPSNGRGIGHEQFF
CDR3nt: TGTGCCAGCAGTTACCCATCCAACGGCCGGGGTATCGGCCATGAGCAGTTCTTC

j_gene: TRBJ2-5
v_gene: TRBV15
d_gene: .
abundance: .
CDR3aa: CATSAPLIRAQYF
CDR3nt: TGTGCCACCAGCGCCCCTCTTATTAGGGCCCAGTACTTC

j_gene: TRBJ1-5
v_gene: TRBV7-8
d_gene: .
abundance: .
CDR3aa: CASKGGYNQPQHF
CDR3nt: TGTGCCAGCAAGGGGGGTTACAATCAGCCCCAGCATTTT

j_gene: TRBJ2-5
v_gene: TRBV13
d_gene: TRBD2
abundance: .
CDR3aa: CASSLEALAGHNQETQYF
CDR3nt: TGTGCCAGCAGCTTAGAGGCCCTAGCGGGTCATAACCAAGAGACCCAGTACTTC

j_gene: TRBJ1-1
v_gene: TRBV29-1
d_gene: .
abundance: few
CDR3aa: CSVEVGQHTEAFF
CDR3nt: TGCAGCGTTGAAGTGGGGCAGCACACTGAAGCTTTCTTT

j_gene: TRBJ1-1
v_gene: TRBV12-3/TRBV12-4
d_gene: .
abundance: .
CDR3aa: CASGPRGTAEIEAFF
CDR3nt: TGTGCCAGCGGACCACGAGGGACGGCGGAGATTGAAGCTTTCTTT

j_gene: TRBJ2-3
v_gene: TRBV2
d_gene: .
abundance: few
CDR3aa: CASSVSGPDTQYF
CDR3nt: TGTGCCAGCAGTGTTTCGGGGCCCGATACGCAGTATTTT

j_gene: TRBJ1-4
v_gene: TRBV30
d_gene: .
abundance: few
CDR3aa: CAWSLTSGGEKLFF
CDR3nt: TGTGCCTGGAGTTTGACGAGTGGCGGGGAAAAACTGTTTTTT

j_gene: TRBJ1-2
v_gene: TRBV20-1
d_gene: .
abundance: .
CDR3aa: CSARPADTNYGYTF
CDR3nt: TGCAGTGCTAGGCCGGCGGACACAAACTATGGCTACACCTTC

j_gene: TRBJ2-3
v_gene: TRBV7-2
d_gene: .
abundance: .
CDR3aa: CASSLVGARASTSDTQYF
CDR3nt: TGTGCCAGCAGCTTAGTGGGGGCCAGGGCATCAACCTCAGATACGCAGTATTTT

j_gene: TRBJ2-7
v_gene: TRBV4-1
d_gene: .
abundance: .
CDR3aa: CASSQDKRAYEQYF
CDR3nt: TGCGCCAGCAGCCAAGATAAGCGGGCCTATGAGCAGTACTTC

j_gene: TRBJ2-2
v_gene: TRBV5-1
d_gene: TRBD2
abundance: few
CDR3aa: CASSLSGGRNTGELFF
CDR3nt: TGCGCCAGCAGCTTGTCGGGGGGGCGAAACACCGGGGAGCTGTTTTTT

j_gene: TRBJ1-1
v_gene: TRBV10-3
d_gene: .
abundance: .
CDR3aa: CAITEGGARDAEAFF
CDR3nt: TGTGCCATCACCGAGGGAGGGGCCCGGGACGCTGAAGCTTTCTTT

j_gene: TRBJ2-5
v_gene: TRBV20-1
d_gene: TRBD1
abundance: .
CDR3aa: CSAYRGRETQYF
CDR3nt: TGCAGTGCTTACAGGGGCAGGGAGACCCAGTACTTC

j_gene: TRBJ1-6
v_gene: TRBV20-1
d_gene: .
abundance: .
CDR3aa: CSAPGSLNSPLHF
CDR3nt: TGCAGTGCTCCGGGGTCCCTTAATTCACCCCTCCACTTT

j_gene: TRBJ1-4
v_gene: TRBV29-1
d_gene: .
abundance: .
CDR3aa: CSALTTTNEKLFF
CDR3nt: TGCAGCGCCTTGACTACAACTAATGAAAAACTGTTTTTT

j_gene: TRBJ1-1
v_gene: TRBV7-2
d_gene: .
abundance: .
CDR3aa: CASSLGSREWNTEAFF
CDR3nt: TGTGCCAGCAGCTTAGGCTCCAGGGAATGGAACACTGAAGCTTTCTTT

j_gene: TRBJ1-1
v_gene: TRBV12-3/TRBV12-4
d_gene: .
abundance: few
CDR3aa: CASSPLRGPDTEAFF
CDR3nt: TGTGCCAGCAGTCCCCTGCGGGGGCCGGACACTGAAGCTTTCTTT

j_gene: TRBJ2-7
v_gene: TRBV20-1
d_gene: .
abundance: many
CDR3aa: CSARESSAWGSEQYF
CDR3nt: TGCAGTGCTAGAGAGTCCTCGGCTTGGGGTTCCGAGCAGTACTTC

j_gene: TRBJ1-6
v_gene: TRBV7-2
d_gene: TRBD1
abundance: few
CDR3aa: CASSLQGGNNSPLHF
CDR3nt: TGTGCCAGCAGCTTACAGGGGGGAAATAATTCACCCCTCCACTTT

j_gene: TRBJ2-5
v_gene: TRBV5-1
d_gene: .
abundance: .
CDR3aa: CASSLGQLQGTQYF
CDR3nt: TGCGCCAGCAGCTTGGGACAGCTACAAGGGACCCAGTACTTC

j_gene: TRBJ2-5
v_gene: TRBV6-1
d_gene: .
abundance: .
CDR3aa: CASKRLSGAAQETQCF
CDR3nt: TGTGCCAGCAAACGACTATCCGGAGCTGCTCAAGAGACCCAGTGCTTC

j_gene: TRBJ1-2
v_gene: TRBV4-1
d_gene: .
abundance: .
CDR3aa: CASSQERSGNGYTF
CDR3nt: TGCGCCAGCAGCCAAGAGCGTTCGGGCAATGGCTACACCTTC

j_gene: TRBJ2-2
v_gene: TRBV5-5
d_gene: TRBD1
abundance: .
CDR3aa: CASSLAKQGGTGNTGELFF
CDR3nt: TGTGCCAGCAGCTTGGCCAAACAAGGAGGGACAGGGAACACCGGGGAGCTGTTTTTT

j_gene: TRBJ2-2
v_gene: TRBV4-2
d_gene: .
abundance: .
CDR3aa: CASRTDLGRDTGELFF
CDR3nt: TGTGCCAGCAGAACAGACTTGGGGCGTGACACCGGGGAGCTGTTTTTT

j_gene: TRBJ2-7
v_gene: TRBV7-8
d_gene: .
abundance: .
CDR3aa: CASSLGDIPYEQYF
CDR3nt: TGTGCCAGCAGCTTAGGGGACATACCCTACGAGCAGTACTTC

j_gene: TRBJ2-7
v_gene: TRBV7-2
d_gene: .
abundance: .
CDR3aa: CASSAPDAYEQYF
CDR3nt: TGTGCCAGCAGCGCCCCGGACGCCTACGAGCAGTACTTC

j_gene: TRBJ2-3
v_gene: TRBV12-3/TRBV12-4
d_gene: .
abundance: many
CDR3aa: CASSTSHTDTQYF
CDR3nt: TGTGCCAGCAGTACTAGCCACACAGATACGCAGTATTTT

j_gene: TRBJ2-1
v_gene: TRBV20-1
d_gene: TRBD2
abundance: .
CDR3aa: CSAGDTSGGDPEQFF
CDR3nt: TGCAGTGCGGGAGATACTAGCGGGGGGGACCCTGAGCAGTTCTTC

j_gene: TRBJ1-5
v_gene: TRBV4-3
d_gene: .
abundance: few
CDR3aa: CASSQDARGTQPQHF
CDR3nt: TGCGCCAGCAGCCAAGATGCGAGAGGGACCCAGCCCCAGCATTTT

j_gene: TRBJ1-1
v_gene: TRBV4-1
d_gene: .
abundance: few
CDR3aa: CASSHDPVGNTEAFF
CDR3nt: TGCGCCAGCAGCCATGACCCGGTGGGGAACACTGAAGCTTTCTTT

j_gene: TRBJ1-1
v_gene: TRBV12-3/TRBV12-4
d_gene: .
abundance: few
CDR3aa: CASSSGQIEAFF
CDR3nt: TGTGCCAGCAGTTCCGGACAGATTGAAGCTTTCTTT